The present T cell receptor (beta chain) was sequenced within a study of blood T cell repertoires in COVID-19. The wider study: Both acute and convalescent COVID-19 samples were obtained from the United States, Italy and Spain. The cDNA or gDNA used as material had been derived from T cells, B-cell-depleted T cells, or PBMCs.

Per the authors' pipeline: Amplification of reference gene primers provided the estimated nucleated cell counts. Using immunoSEQ multiplex PCR, the repertoire was profiled, and TCRdb retains in-frame clones only, with some absent. V and J calls plus clone size are reproduced from that table; the DNA served to infer D and trimming. The sample carries some 180,000 clones, roughly nine tenths recorded once. CDR3 length: 16 amino acids. V shed 7 bases and J shed 0 bases, with 15 bases lying between them. The germline V gene has CDR1 KGHDR and CDR2 SFDVKD. Sequencing used peripheral blood. The rearrangement uses TRBV24-1 and TRBJ1-5, with D perhaps matching TRBD1 (6 bases). The TCR comes from a man aged 65 to 79 with active or convalescent COVID-19. In nucleotides, the CDR3 is TGTGCCACCAGCCGAGCTACAGGGAATAGCAATCAGCCCCAGCATTTT. Translated, it gives CATSRATGNSNQPQHF.